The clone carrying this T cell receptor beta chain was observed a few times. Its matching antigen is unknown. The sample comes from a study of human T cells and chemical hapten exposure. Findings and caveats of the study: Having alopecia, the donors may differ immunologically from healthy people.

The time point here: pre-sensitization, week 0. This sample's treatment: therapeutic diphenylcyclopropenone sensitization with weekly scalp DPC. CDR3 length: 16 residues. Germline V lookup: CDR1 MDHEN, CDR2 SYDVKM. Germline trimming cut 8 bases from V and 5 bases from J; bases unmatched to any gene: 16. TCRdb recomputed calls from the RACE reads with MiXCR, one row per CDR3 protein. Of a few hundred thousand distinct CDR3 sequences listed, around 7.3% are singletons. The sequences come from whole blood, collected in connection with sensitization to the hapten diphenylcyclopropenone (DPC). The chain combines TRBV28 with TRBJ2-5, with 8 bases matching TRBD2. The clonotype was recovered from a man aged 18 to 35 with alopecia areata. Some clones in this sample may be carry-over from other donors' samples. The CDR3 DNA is TGTGCCAGCCACCCCCCTAGGGGACTAGGACTGGAGACCCAGTACTTC. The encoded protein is CASHPPRGLGLETQYF.